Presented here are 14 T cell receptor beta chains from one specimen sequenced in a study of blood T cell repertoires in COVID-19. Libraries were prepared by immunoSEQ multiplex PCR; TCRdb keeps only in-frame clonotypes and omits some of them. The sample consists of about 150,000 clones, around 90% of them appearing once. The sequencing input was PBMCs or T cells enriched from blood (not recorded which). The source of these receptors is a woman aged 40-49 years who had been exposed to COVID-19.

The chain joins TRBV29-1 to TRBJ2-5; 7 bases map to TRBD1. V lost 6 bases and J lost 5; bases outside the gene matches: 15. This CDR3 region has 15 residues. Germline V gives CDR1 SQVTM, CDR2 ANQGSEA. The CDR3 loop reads CSVLADRARLETQYF. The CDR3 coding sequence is TGCAGCGTCCTCGCCGACAGGGCGCGCCTGGAGACCCAGTACTTC.

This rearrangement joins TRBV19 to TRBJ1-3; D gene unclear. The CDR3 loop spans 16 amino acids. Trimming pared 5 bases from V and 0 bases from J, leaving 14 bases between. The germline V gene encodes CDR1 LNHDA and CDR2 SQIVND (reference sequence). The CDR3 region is CASSSGRGSSGNTIYF. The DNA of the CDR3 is TGTGCCAGTAGTTCCGGACGAGGGAGCTCTGGAAACACCATATATTTT.

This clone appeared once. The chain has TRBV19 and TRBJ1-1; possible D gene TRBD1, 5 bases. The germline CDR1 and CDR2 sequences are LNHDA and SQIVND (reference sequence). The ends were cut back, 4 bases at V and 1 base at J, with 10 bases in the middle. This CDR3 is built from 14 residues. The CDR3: CASSTTTANTEAFF. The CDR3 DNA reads TGTGCCAGTAGTACCACGACAGCGAACACTGAAGCTTTCTTT.

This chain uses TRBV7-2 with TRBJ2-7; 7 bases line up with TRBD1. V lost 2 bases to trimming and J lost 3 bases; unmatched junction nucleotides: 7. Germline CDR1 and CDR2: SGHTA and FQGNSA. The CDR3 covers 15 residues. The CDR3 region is CASSLLGQGVYEQYF. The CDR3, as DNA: TGTGCCAGCAGCTTATTAGGGCAGGGGGTCTACGAGCAGTACTTC.

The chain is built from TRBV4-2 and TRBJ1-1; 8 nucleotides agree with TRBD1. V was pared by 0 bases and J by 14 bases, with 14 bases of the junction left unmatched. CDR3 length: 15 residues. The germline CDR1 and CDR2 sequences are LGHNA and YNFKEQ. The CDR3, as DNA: TGTGCCAGCAGCCAAGATTTAAGGGGACAGGACCGGTGGTTCTTT. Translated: CASSQDLRGQDRWFF.

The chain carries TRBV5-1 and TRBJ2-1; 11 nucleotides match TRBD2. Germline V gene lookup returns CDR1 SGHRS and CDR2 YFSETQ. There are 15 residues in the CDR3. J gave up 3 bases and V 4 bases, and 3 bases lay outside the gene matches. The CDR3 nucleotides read TGCGCCAGCAGCGCTGGACTAGCGGGCTACAATGAGCAGTTCTTC. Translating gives CASSAGLAGYNEQFF.

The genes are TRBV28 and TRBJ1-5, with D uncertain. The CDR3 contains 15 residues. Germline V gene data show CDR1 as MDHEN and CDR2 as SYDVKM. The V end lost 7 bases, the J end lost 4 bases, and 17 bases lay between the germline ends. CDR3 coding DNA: TGTGCCAGCATCGACGGGAGGGCTCGGAATCAGCCCCAGCATTTT. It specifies CASIDGRARNQPQHF.

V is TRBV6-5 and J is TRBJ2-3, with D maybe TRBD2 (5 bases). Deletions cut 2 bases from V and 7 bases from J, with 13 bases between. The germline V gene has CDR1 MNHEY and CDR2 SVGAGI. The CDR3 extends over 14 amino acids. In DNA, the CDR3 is TGTGCCAGCAGTTACAGCCCGAGGGTAAATACGCAGTATTTT. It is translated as CASSYSPRVNTQYF.

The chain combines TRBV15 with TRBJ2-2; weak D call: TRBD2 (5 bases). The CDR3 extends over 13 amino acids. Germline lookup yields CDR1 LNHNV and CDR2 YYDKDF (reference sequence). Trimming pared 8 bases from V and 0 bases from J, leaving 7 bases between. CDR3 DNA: TGTGCCACCGCCGGGACGAACACCGGGGAGCTGTTTTTT. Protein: CATAGTNTGELFF. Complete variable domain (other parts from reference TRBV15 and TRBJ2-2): DAMVIQNPRYQVTQFGKPVTLSCSQTLNHNVMYWYQQKSSQAPKLLFHYYDKDFNNEADTPDNFQSRRPNTSFCFLDIRSPGLGDTAMYLCATAGTNTGELFFGEGSRLTVL.

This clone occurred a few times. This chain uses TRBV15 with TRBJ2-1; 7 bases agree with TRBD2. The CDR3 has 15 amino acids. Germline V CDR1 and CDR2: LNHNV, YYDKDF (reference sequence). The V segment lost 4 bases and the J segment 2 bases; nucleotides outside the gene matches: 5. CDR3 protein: CATSIAGLPYNEQFF. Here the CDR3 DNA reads TGTGCCACCAGCATAGCGGGTCTTCCCTACAATGAGCAGTTCTTC.

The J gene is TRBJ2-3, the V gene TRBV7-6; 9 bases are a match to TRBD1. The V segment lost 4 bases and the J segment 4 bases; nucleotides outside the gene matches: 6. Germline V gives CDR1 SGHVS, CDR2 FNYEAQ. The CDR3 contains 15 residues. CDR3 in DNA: TGTGCCAGCAGCTCTTGGACAGGGGACGCAGATACGCAGTATTTT. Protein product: CASSSWTGDADTQYF.

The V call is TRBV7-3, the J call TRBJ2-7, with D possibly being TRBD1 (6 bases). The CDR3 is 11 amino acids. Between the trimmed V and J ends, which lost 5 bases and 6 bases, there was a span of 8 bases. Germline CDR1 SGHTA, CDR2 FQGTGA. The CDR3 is CASSTGSEQYF. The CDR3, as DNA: TGTGCCAGCAGCACAGGGAGCGAGCAGTACTTC.

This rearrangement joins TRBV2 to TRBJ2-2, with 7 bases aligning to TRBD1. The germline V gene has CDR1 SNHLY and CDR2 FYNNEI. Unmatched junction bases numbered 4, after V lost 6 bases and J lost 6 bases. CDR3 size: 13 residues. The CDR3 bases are TGTGCCAGCAGGACAGGGATCGCCGGGGAGCTGTTTTTT. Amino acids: CASRTGIAGELFF.

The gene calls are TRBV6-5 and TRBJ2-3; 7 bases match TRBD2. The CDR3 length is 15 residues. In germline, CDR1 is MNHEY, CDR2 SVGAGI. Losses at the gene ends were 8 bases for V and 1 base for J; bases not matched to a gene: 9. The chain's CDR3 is CASHLLASRTDTQYF. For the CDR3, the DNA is TGTGCCAGCCACTTACTAGCGAGCCGCACAGATACGCAGTATTTT.